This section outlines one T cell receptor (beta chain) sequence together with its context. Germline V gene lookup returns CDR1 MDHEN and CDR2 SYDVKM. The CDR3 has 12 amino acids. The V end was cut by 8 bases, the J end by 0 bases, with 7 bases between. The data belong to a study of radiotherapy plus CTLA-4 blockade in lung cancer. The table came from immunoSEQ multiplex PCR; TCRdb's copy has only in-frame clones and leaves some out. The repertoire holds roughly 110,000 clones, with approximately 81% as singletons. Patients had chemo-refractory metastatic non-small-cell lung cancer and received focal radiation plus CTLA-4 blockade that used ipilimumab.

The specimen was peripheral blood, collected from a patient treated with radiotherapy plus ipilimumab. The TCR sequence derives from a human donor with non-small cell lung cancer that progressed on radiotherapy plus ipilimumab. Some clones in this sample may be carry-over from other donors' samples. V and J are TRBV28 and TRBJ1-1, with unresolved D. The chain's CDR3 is CASGGLNTEAFF. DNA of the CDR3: TGTGCCAGCGGCGGGTTGAACACTGAAGCTTTCTTT.